There are many counts of the clone carrying this T cell receptor beta chain. Its antigen remains unidentified. The data originate from a study of response to subunit inactivated influenza vaccine. The CDR3 is made up of 16 amino acids. Germline lookup yields CDR1 SGHRS and CDR2 YFSETQ. The V end was cut by 4 bases, the J end by 2 bases, with 13 bases between. TCRdb used MiXCR to reprocess the RT-PCR reads, holding one entry per CDR3 protein. There are 550,000 to 650,000 distinct CDR3 sequences in the sample; approximately 12% occur only once, and 9.5% to 13% lies in the top ten. General study results and limits: Seasonal influenza vaccination, on each occasion, was suggested by the authors to recruit few new T cells.

This chain links TRBV5-1 with TRBJ2-6; tentative D call: TRBD1 (5 bases). This TCR came from a man aged 50 to 60 who received an inactivated influenza vaccine. The source was PBMCs from blood, collected on the day of vaccination. CDR3 DNA: TGCGCCAGCAGCAGAGACCAGGGCCCTGGGGCCAACGTCCTGACTTTC. Protein sequence: CASSRDQGPGANVLTF.